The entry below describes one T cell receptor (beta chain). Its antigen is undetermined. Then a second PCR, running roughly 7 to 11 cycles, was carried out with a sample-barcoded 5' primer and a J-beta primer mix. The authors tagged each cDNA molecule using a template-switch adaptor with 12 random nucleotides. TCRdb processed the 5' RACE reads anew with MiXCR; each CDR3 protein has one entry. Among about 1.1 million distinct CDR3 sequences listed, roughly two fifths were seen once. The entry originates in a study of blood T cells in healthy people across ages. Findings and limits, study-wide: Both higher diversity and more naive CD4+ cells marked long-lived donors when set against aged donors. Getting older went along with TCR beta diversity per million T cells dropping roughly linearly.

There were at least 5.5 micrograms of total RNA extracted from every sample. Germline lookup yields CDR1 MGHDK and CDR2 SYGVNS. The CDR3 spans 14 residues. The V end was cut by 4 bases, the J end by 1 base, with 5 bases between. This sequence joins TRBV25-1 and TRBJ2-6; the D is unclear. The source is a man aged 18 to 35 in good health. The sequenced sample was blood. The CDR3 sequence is CASSVQSGANVLTF. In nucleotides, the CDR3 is TGTGCCAGCAGTGTACAGTCTGGGGCCAACGTCCTGACTTTC.